This T cell receptor (beta chain) originates from a study of regulatory T cells in long-lasting Graves disease (dated by TCRdb to 2020 to 2023). Describing the broader study: Persistent Graves' disease was defined as antithyroid drug treatment for over 5 years with persistently positive TSH receptor autoantibodies. Patients with persistent Graves' disease were compared with patients with newly diagnosed Graves' disease using TCR sequencing and RNA sequencing of peripheral blood. The study took place in China and was registered as a clinical trial. A total of roughly 35 samples underwent TCR sequencing: about 13 from persistent and around 20 from newly diagnosed Graves' disease patients. Antithyroid drugs had been taken for about 10.3 years on average by persistent Graves' disease patients in the clinical cohort.

The germline V gene encodes CDR1 MNHNS and CDR2 SASEGT. V gives up 4 bases and J gives up 4 bases, and the segment between their germline ends measures 19 bases. Its CDR3 holds 16 amino acids, cysteine through phenylalanine. The CDR3 DNA has 48 bases and is translated from base 1. Per the publication, the time point label means: persistent/refractory GD, antithyroid drugs over 5 years with positive TRAb. For both TCR sequencing and RNA sequencing, RNA was extracted from PBMCs using TRIzol. Graves' disease was diagnosed according to American Thyroid Association guidelines. Patients were recruited from an endocrinology department in Xi'an, China. From each patient, approximately 10 milliliters of peripheral blood was collected into an EDTA anticoagulant tube. Ficoll Paque Plus density gradient separation was used to isolate PBMCs, and no further T cell sorting was performed. An Agilent 2100 Bioanalyzer and agarose gel were used to check RNA quality, while a NanoDrop 2000 measured RNA concentration.

The library was produced with multiplex PCR. Sequencing was performed on an Illumina HiSeq 4000. To build TCR beta libraries, CDR3 regions were amplified by Arm-PCR using iRepertoire HTBI primers. Gel purification was performed on PCR products prior to sequencing. The published analysis was carried out like this. Gene usage analysis of CDR3 amino acid clonotypes used the roughly 62 TRBV and 11 to 15 TRBJ segments found across samples. COPE and FqMerger were used to merge the filtered high-quality paired reads into contigs. BLAST was used to align contigs to IMGT TRBV, TRBD and TRBJ reference genes, with CDR3 defined following IMGT. Any clonotype with a frequency above 0.1% was counted as a highly expanded clone. Repertoire diversity was measured by Shannon entropy, and V-J evenness by the Gini coefficient. Public clonotypes were defined as clonotypes shared by more than one individual. TCRdb ran its own pipeline on the public reads, namely fastp trimming at Q25 and MiXCR clone calling, and kept in-frame beta chains. CDR3 protein sequences are deduplicated, and each keeps its most common genes and DNA. The V and J calls come from TCRdb's annotation, not from the publication. Within this sample are hundreds of thousands of distinct CDR3 sequences, with about a fifth of them counted one time only. The ten largest clonotypes hold less than 25% of the sample.

On this clonotype: The clone's antigen remains unknown. A much more abundant neighbour one base away suggests this may be a read error.

Study-level results and caveats: The study examined only peripheral blood because the primary lesion, thyroid tissue, could not be accessed. Compared with newly diagnosed patients, patients with persistent Graves' disease had lower TCR Shannon entropy and fewer highly expanded clones, which suggests clonal expansion. A larger number of public clonotypes was shared among persistent patients (more than 2,500) than among newly diagnosed patients (more than 850). Preferential use of TRBV28, TRBJ1-2 and TRBJ2-5 was observed in persistent disease, whereas TRBV20-1 and TRBJ2-1 were favored in newly diagnosed disease. The small sample size was acknowledged by the authors as a limitation that may reduce accuracy. Sequencing and analysis were restricted to the TCR beta chain.

This TCR was recovered from a female donor with Graves disease. The source material was peripheral blood mononuclear cells (PBMCs), sampled when the disease was refractory, from a patient treated with antithyroid drugs. The chain employs TRBV6-1 and TRBJ1-1; a confident D gene designation cannot be given. The CDR3 reads CASSGSSPTSSTEAFF. In nucleotide form, the sequence is TGTGCCAGCAGTGGCTCCTCTCCGACCTCCAGCACTGAAGCTTTCTTT.